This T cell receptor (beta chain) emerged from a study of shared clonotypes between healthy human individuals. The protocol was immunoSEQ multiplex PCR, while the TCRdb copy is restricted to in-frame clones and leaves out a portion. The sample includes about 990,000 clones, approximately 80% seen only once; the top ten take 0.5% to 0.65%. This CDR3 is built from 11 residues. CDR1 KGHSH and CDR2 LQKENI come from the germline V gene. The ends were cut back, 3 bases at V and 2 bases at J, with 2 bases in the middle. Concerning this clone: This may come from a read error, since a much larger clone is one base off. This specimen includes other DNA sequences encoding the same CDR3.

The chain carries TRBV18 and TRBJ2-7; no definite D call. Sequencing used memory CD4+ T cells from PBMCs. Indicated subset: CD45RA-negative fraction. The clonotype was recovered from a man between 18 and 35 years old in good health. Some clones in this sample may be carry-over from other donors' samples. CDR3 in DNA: TGTGCCAGCTCACCGGCCTACGAGCAGTACTTC. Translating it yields CASSPAYEQYF.